The 32 T cell receptor beta chains reported below all come from one sample, sequenced in a study of lymphopenia after photon versus proton radiotherapy. This table comes from immunoSEQ multiplex PCR, and its TCRdb copy is limited to in-frame clones, with some not included. This repertoire shows 150,000 to 200,000 clones, less than 90% found once; its top ten account for about 4.7%. The specimen comprised peripheral blood, sampled from a patient treated with photon-based radiotherapy. These receptors all stem from a man between 50 and 59 years old with gastric cancer.

V gene TRBV2 combines with J gene TRBJ2-1, with D maybe TRBD2 (5 bases). V gave up 2 bases and J gave up 0 bases, with 8 bases separating them. Per germline, CDR1 SNHLY and CDR2 FYNNEI. This CDR3 has 15 amino acids. The CDR3 DNA sequence: TGTGCCAGCAGTGAATCGGGAAACTCCTACAATGAGCAGTTCTTC. Its translation is CASSESGNSYNEQFF.

This clone appeared once. The genes are TRBV6-1 and TRBJ2-1; D uncertain. This CDR3 contains 14 residues. CDR1 and CDR2 from the germline V gene are MNHNS and SASEGT. Trimming left V 1 base short and J 6 bases short, with 10 bases between. CDR3 bases: TGTGCCAGCAGTGAAGAACGGATCTTCAATGAGCAGTTCTTC. Protein product: CASSEERIFNEQFF.

This chain joins TRBV6-1 and TRBJ1-3; D is unclear. The CDR3 is 16 residues long. Trimming took off 1 base at V and 2 bases at J, with 12 bases between the two ends. Germline assignment: CDR1 MNHNS and CDR2 SASEGT. The CDR3 DNA sequence: TGTGCCAGCAGTGAAGATCGGGGAAAAGCTGGAAACACCATATATTTT. Protein: CASSEDRGKAGNTIYF.

V gene TRBV18 combines with J gene TRBJ2-7; 9 bases map to TRBD1. V dropped 3 bases and J dropped 4; count of bases not matched to a gene: 7. CDR1 KGHSH and CDR2 LQKENI come from the germline V gene. CDR3 length equals 15 residues. The CDR3 protein is CASSPGQGSLYEQYF. CDR3 DNA: TGTGCCAGCTCACCCGGACAGGGGTCTCTTTACGAGCAGTACTTC.

The chain carries TRBV29-1 and TRBJ1-4; 7 nucleotides match TRBD1. J lost 8 bases, V lost 4 bases, and 13 bases had no gene match. The CDR3 is 15 amino acids. Germline CDR1 SQVTM, CDR2 ANQGSEA. The CDR3 region is CSVAGRGPGLEKLFF. The CDR3 DNA reads TGCAGCGTTGCCGGTAGGGGGCCAGGTTTGGAAAAACTGTTTTTT.

The V and J genes are TRBV20-1 and TRBJ2-5, with D uncertain. The CDR3 extends over 10 amino acids. Trimming removed 8 bases from V and 5 bases from J, with 9 bases in between. CDR1 and CDR2 from the germline V gene are DFQATT and SNEGSKA (reference sequence). CDR3 sequence (DNA): TGCAGTACATTCCGGGAGACCCAGTACTTC. As protein: CSTFRETQYF.

The V and J genes are TRBV7-2 and TRBJ2-1; D is undetermined. CDR1 SGHTA and CDR2 FQGNSA come from the germline V gene. Trimming removed 5 bases at V and 10 bases at J, with 9 bases between. CDR3 size: 11 residues. The CDR3 nucleotides read TGTGCCAGCAGCCTAATACGGGAGCAGTTCTTC. Amino acids: CASSLIREQFF. Variable domain in full (rest from reference TRBV7-2 and TRBJ2-1): GAGVSQSPSNKVTEKGKDVELRCDPISGHTALYWYRQSLGQGLEFLIYFQGNSAPDKSGLPSDRFSAERTGGSVSTLTIQRTQQEDSAVYLCASSLIREQFFGPGTRLTVL.

This clone was detected only a few times. This chain uses TRBV25-1 with TRBJ1-1; 7 bases fit TRBD1. CDR3 length: 16 amino acids. From germline, CDR1 is MGHDK and CDR2 SYGVNS. The V segment lost 2 bases and the J segment 1 base; nucleotides outside the gene matches: 7. For the CDR3, the DNA is TGTGCCAGCAGTGAAGCAGGGGGTCTTCCGAACACTGAAGCTTTCTTT. Translation: CASSEAGGLPNTEAFF.

The V and J genes are TRBV11-2 and TRBJ1-4; a weak D match, TRBD1 (6 bases). This CDR3 region has 15 residues. Germline loops: CDR1 SGHAT, CDR2 FQNNGV. The V and J ends lost 2 bases and 7 bases respectively, with 14 bases between them. The CDR3: CASSLTLGGSEKLFF. The CDR3 coding sequence is TGTGCCAGCAGCTTAACTCTAGGGGGGAGTGAAAAACTGTTTTTT.

The chain links TRBV30 to TRBJ2-1, with 8 bases aligning to TRBD2. There are 16 residues in the CDR3. After removal of 0 bases from V and 1 base from J, the junction contained 5 bases not matched to a gene. Germline CDR1 and CDR2: GTSNPN and SVGIG (reference sequence). CDR3 coding DNA: TGTGCCTGGAGTGTCGGGCTAGCGGGTTCCTACAATGAGCAGTTCTTC. It encodes CAWSVGLAGSYNEQFF.

This chain links TRBV19 with TRBJ1-1, with 7 bases aligning to TRBD1. The CDR3 spans 14 residues. CDR1 and CDR2 (germline): LNHDA, SQIVND (reference sequence). Trimming removed 7 bases from V and 0 bases from J; junction bases left unmatched: 5. CDR3 DNA sequence: TGTGCCAGTACTATGACAGGGCTGAACACTGAAGCTTTCTTT. It specifies CASTMTGLNTEAFF.

The J gene is TRBJ1-4, the V gene TRBV27, with 7 positions matching TRBD1. The V gene's germline CDR1 is MNHEY and CDR2 SMNVEV (reference sequence). The length of the CDR3 is 14 residues. J was trimmed by 8 bases and V by 5 bases; bases with no gene match: 8. CDR3 loop: CASSVAGGYEKLFF. In DNA form, the CDR3 reads TGTGCCAGCAGTGTTGCAGGGGGATACGAAAAACTGTTTTTT. Full variable domain (remainder filled in from reference TRBV27 and TRBJ1-4): EAQVTQNPRYLITVTGKKLTVTCSQNMNHEYMSWYRQDPGLGLRQIYYSMNVEVTDKGDVPEGYKVSRKEKRNFPLILESPSPNQTSLYFCASSVAGGYEKLFFGSGTQLSVL.

This rearrangement joins TRBV19 to TRBJ2-2; D gene ambiguous. The CDR3 runs to 13 residues. Between the trimmed V and J ends, which lost 4 bases and 1 base, there was a span of 4 bases. The germline gives CDR1 LNHDA, CDR2 SQIVND (reference sequence). The CDR3 region is CASSRQNTGELFF. CDR3 DNA sequence: TGTGCCAGTAGTAGACAGAACACCGGGGAGCTGTTTTTT.

This chain joins TRBV6-5 and TRBJ2-2; D uncertain. CDR3 size: 14 residues. CDR1 and CDR2 (germline): MNHEY, SVGAGI. Trimming cost V 5 bases and J 2 bases, with 9 bases left between them. Here the CDR3 reads CASSGTENTGELFF. CDR3 DNA sequence: TGTGCCAGCAGTGGCACAGAAAACACCGGGGAGCTGTTTTTT.

The chain links TRBV5-1 to TRBJ1-2, with unresolved D. The CDR3 extends over 17 amino acids. Germline V gene sequence: CDR1 SGHRS, CDR2 YFSETQ. Trimming took 1 base from V and 0 from J, leaving 16 bases between them. CDR3 DNA sequence: TGCGCCAGCAGCTTGTACCGTCTGGACGGCTCTAACTATGGCTACACCTTC. It yields the protein CASSLYRLDGSNYGYTF.

This chain joins TRBV19 and TRBJ1-1; TRBD1 is a possible D gene (5 bases). The CDR3 totals 14 residues. Germline V gene sequence: CDR1 LNHDA, CDR2 SQIVND (reference sequence). Trimming shortened V by 5 bases and J by 0 bases, and 10 bases separated the two germline ends. The CDR3 loop is CASSGGPLNTEAFF. CDR3 DNA: TGTGCCAGTAGTGGGGGACCGCTGAACACTGAAGCTTTCTTT.

The gene calls are TRBV7-9 and TRBJ2-7, with TRBD2 matching 7 bases. Germline V gives CDR1 SEHNR, CDR2 FQNEAQ (reference sequence). Trimming at V came to 4 bases and at J to 5 bases, leaving 11 bases not matched to a gene. The CDR3 runs to 15 residues. The CDR3 spells CASSSPSGGWNEQYF. The CDR3 nucleotides are TGTGCCAGCAGCTCTCCTAGCGGAGGGTGGAACGAGCAGTACTTC.

CDR3 coding DNA: TGTGCCAGCTCCCCTAAACTAGCGGCCCCCTACGAGCAGTACTTC. Encoded protein: CASSPKLAAPYEQYF. The V gene is TRBV18, the J gene TRBJ2-7, with 8 nucleotides matching TRBD2. After removal of 6 bases from V and 2 bases from J, the junction contained 9 bases not matched to a gene. The germline V gene encodes CDR1 KGHSH and CDR2 LQKENI. The CDR3 covers 15 residues.

The V gene is TRBV9, the J gene TRBJ1-1; 7 positions match TRBD1. Germline trimming cut 3 bases from V and 4 bases from J; bases unmatched to any gene: 3. CDR3 size: 13 residues. Germline V gene sequence: CDR1 SGDLS, CDR2 YYNGEE. This CDR3 reads CASSGDRATEAFF. The CDR3 DNA is TGTGCCAGCAGCGGAGACAGGGCCACTGAAGCTTTCTTT.

This chain connects TRBV28 to TRBJ2-7; weak D call: TRBD1 (6 bases). Trimming shortened V by 6 bases and J by 7 bases, and 16 bases separated the two germline ends. The CDR3 totals 13 residues. In germline, CDR1 is MDHEN, CDR2 SYDVKM. CDR3 nucleotides: TGTGCCAGCAGCTATCCAGGGGCTTGGGAGCAGTACTTC. Its protein is CASSYPGAWEQYF. The variable domain in full, with the rest retrieved from reference TRBV28 and TRBJ2-7, is DVKVTQSSRYLVKRTGEKVFLECVQDMDHENMFWYRQDPGLGLRLIYFSYDVKMKEKGDIPEGYSVSREKKERFSLILESASTNQTSMYLCASSYPGAWEQYFGPGTRLTVT.

The chain joins TRBV2 to TRBJ2-5, with D unclear. With 6 bases removed from V and 12 bases from J, the gap between germline ends came to 17 bases. Germline loops: CDR1 SNHLY, CDR2 FYNNEI. This CDR3 is built from 12 residues. The CDR3 loop is CASRFDQLRKYF. CDR3 nucleotide sequence: TGTGCCAGCAGATTCGACCAGCTGCGAAAGTACTTC.

The gene calls are TRBV18 and TRBJ1-1; D is ambiguous. CDR1 is KGHSH and CDR2 is LQKENI in the germline V gene. The CDR3 is 11 amino acids. With 4 bases removed from V and 4 bases from J, the gap between germline ends came to 4 bases. CDR3 bases: TGTGCCAGCTCACTGGCCACTGAAGCTTTCTTT. It translates to CASSLATEAFF.

Comment on this clone: The identical CDR3 is also encoded by other nucleotide sequences in the sample. This chain joins TRBV18 and TRBJ1-1; D unclear. The V and J ends lost 3 bases and 5 bases respectively, with 10 bases between them. Germline V gives CDR1 KGHSH, CDR2 LQKENI. The CDR3 runs to 13 residues. DNA of the CDR3: TGTGCCAGCTCACCGCCCGGGAGGACTGAAGCTTTCTTT. Translation gives CASSPPGRTEAFF.

The rearrangement links TRBV7-9 to TRBJ2-3, with 13 bases identical to TRBD2. Unmatched junction bases numbered 6, after V lost 5 bases and J lost 4 bases. The CDR3 is 16 residues long. Germline loops: CDR1 SEHNR, CDR2 FQNEAQ (reference sequence). The CDR3 bases are TGTGCCAGCAGCCCAACGACTAGCGGGAGGTCAGATACGCAGTATTTT. Translating it yields CASSPTTSGRSDTQYF.

This chain joins TRBV5-6 and TRBJ1-1; D is unclear. The length of the CDR3 is 15 residues. CDR1 and CDR2 from the germline V gene are SGHDT and YYEEEE. Trimming cost V 4 bases and J 3 bases, with 16 bases left between them. Here the CDR3 DNA reads TGTGCCAGCAGCCCCTTGGGGTCTTGGGACACTGAAGCTTTCTTT. Protein sequence: CASSPLGSWDTEAFF.

V and J are TRBV29-1 and TRBJ2-5; tentatively, D is TRBD2 (5 bases). Germline V gene lookup returns CDR1 SQVTM and CDR2 ANQGSEA. This CDR3 is 12 amino acids long. Trimming left V 3 bases short and J 5 bases short, with 10 bases between. The CDR3 DNA sequence: TGCAGCGTTGATGACCGAGGGGAGACCCAGTACTTC. Protein product: CSVDDRGETQYF.

This chain connects TRBV5-1 to TRBJ1-2; the D gene is possibly TRBD1 (6 bases). Germline lookup yields CDR1 SGHRS and CDR2 YFSETQ. The V end was cut by 5 bases, the J end by 1 base, with 9 bases between. The CDR3 covers 13 residues. DNA for the CDR3: TGCGCCAGCAGGCTGGACAGTAACTATGGCTACACCTTC. This codes for CASRLDSNYGYTF.

This clone was counted a single time. V usage is TRBV5-4 and J usage is TRBJ2-3; TRBD2 matches 8 bases. The germline V gene has CDR1 SGHNT and CDR2 YYREEE (reference sequence). Germline trimming cut 0 bases from V and 8 bases from J; bases unmatched to any gene: 11. The CDR3 is 16 residues long. The CDR3 region is CASSLAGTRSIGTQYF. CDR3 DNA: TGTGCCAGCAGCTTGGCCGGGACTAGAAGCATCGGTACGCAGTATTTT.

This rearrangement joins TRBV28 to TRBJ1-1; D remains ambiguous. V was shortened by 5 bases and J by 1 base, with 5 bases between the two germline ends. Germline V lookup: CDR1 MDHEN, CDR2 SYDVKM. The CDR3 sequence is 12 residues long. CDR3: CASSPPNTEAFF. CDR3 in DNA: TGTGCCAGCAGTCCCCCGAACACTGAAGCTTTCTTT.

The V and J genes are TRBV5-1 and TRBJ2-7; no reliable D call. The CDR3 has 14 residues. V was shortened by 5 bases and J by 0 bases, with 12 bases between the two germline ends. The germline gives CDR1 SGHRS, CDR2 YFSETQ. The CDR3 loop reads CASSQNPSSYEQYF. In DNA, the CDR3 is TGCGCCAGCAGTCAAAATCCAAGCTCCTACGAGCAGTACTTC.

The chain recombines TRBV7-8 with TRBJ2-1, with D possibly called TRBD1 or TRBD2 (5 bases each). V was clipped by 0 bases and J by 10 bases, with 10 bases between them. Germline V gives CDR1 SGHVS, CDR2 FQNEAQ. The CDR3 is 13 amino acids. The CDR3 is CASSLAGVGEQFF. The CDR3 DNA is TGTGCCAGCAGCTTAGCGGGGGTCGGCGAGCAGTTCTTC.

V usage is TRBV5-1 and J usage is TRBJ2-1; D possibly uses TRBD1 or TRBD2 (5 bases each). This CDR3 spans 12 amino acids. Germline CDR1 and CDR2: SGHRS and YFSETQ. The V and J ends lost 6 bases and 6 bases respectively, with 10 bases between them. CDR3 protein: CASTRDGNEQFF. The CDR3 DNA sequence: TGCGCCAGCACCCGGGACGGCAATGAGCAGTTCTTC.